These T cell receptor beta chains were read from a single sample in a study of CD8 T cells in ankylosing spondylitis. TCRdb reprocessed the 5' RACE reads via MiXCR and lists one record per CDR3 protein. The data show 250,000 to 350,000 distinct CDR3 sequences, 20% seen once. Sequenced input: blood, either unsorted or a sorted T cell fraction (not recorded which). The receptors stem from a male donor with ankylosing spondylitis or in good health (not recorded which). Both conserved end residues are part of each CDR3. The order of the fields is CDR3 DNA, CDR3 protein, V gene, J gene, clone size, D gene. A D gene is named only where the DNA matches it firmly. Clone size is stated in some rows and not others, as once, few, many or a class when expanded.

TGCAGTGCTAGAGAGGGGACTCTAAACATTCAGTACTTC	CSAREGTLNIQYF	TRBV20-1	TRBJ2-4	few	-
TGCAGTGCTTACGGGACTAGTAGCACAGATACGCAGTATTTT	CSAYGTSSTDTQYF	TRBV20-1	TRBJ2-3	few	TRBD2
TGTGCCAGCAGGGTTGGACAGCCGAACACTGAAGCTTTCTTT	CASRVGQPNTEAFF	TRBV6-1	TRBJ1-1	-	-
TGCAGTGCGCGAGGGGGCGGAGGAGCACCCAATGAGCAGTTCTTC	CSARGGGGAPNEQFF	TRBV20-1	TRBJ2-1	few	TRBD1
TGTGCCAGCAGAACGCGCCGGGACGGAAAAAACATTCAGTACTTC	CASRTRRDGKNIQYF	TRBV6-1	TRBJ2-4	few	-
TGTGCCAGCAGTTTGTCGGGGGCCCTTCAGCCCCAGCATTTT	CASSLSGALQPQHF	TRBV12-3/TRBV12-4	TRBJ1-5	-	-
TGTGCCAGCACCGCGGGGGGCGGGGAGCTGTTTTTT	CASTAGGGELFF	TRBV12-3/TRBV12-4	TRBJ2-2	-	TRBD2
TGTGCCAGCAGTTTCCGGGGGGGAAGGGAGCAGTTCTTC	CASSFRGGREQFF	TRBV27	TRBJ2-1	few	TRBD2
TGTGCCATCAGGGAGAGCTCCTACAATGAGCAGTTCTTC	CAIRESSYNEQFF	TRBV10-3	TRBJ2-1	few	-
TGCAGTGCTAGCCCCCCCCTACTACACACAGATACGCAGTATTTT	CSASPPLLHTDTQYF	TRBV20-1	TRBJ2-3	-	-
TGTGCCAGCGGGGGACAGGGGCGTAATTCACCCCTCCACTTT	CASGGQGRNSPLHF	TRBV6-1	TRBJ1-6	-	TRBD1
TGCAGCGTTCTCGTTGGGGTGTTGGCTGAGCAGTTCTTC	CSVLVGVLAEQFF	TRBV29-1	TRBJ2-1	few	-
TGTGCCAGCAGCCCAGGGGGCTTAACTAATGAAAAACTGTTTTTT	CASSPGGLTNEKLFF	TRBV3-1	TRBJ1-4	few	TRBD1
TGCGCCAGCAGCTTGGAAGGCTACGGAGAGACCCAGTACTTC	CASSLEGYGETQYF	TRBV5-1	TRBJ2-5	-	-
TGTGCCAGCAGTGATTACCAAAACTATGGCTACACCTTC	CASSDYQNYGYTF	TRBV25-1	TRBJ1-2	-	-
TGTGCCAGCAGCCTTTTCCGGGACAGGGGAAGGAACACCGGGGAGCTGTTTTTT	CASSLFRDRGRNTGELFF	TRBV14	TRBJ2-2	few	TRBD1
TGTGCCAGCAGTACAGGTCCTGGCGGCACCGGGGAGCTGTTTTTT	CASSTGPGGTGELFF	TRBV12-3/TRBV12-4	TRBJ2-2	-	-
TGCAGCGTTTCCCACAGGGGAGACTATGGCTACACCTTC	CSVSHRGDYGYTF	TRBV29-1	TRBJ1-2	-	TRBD1
TGTGCCAGCAGCCCAGACAGGGCTTGGGGTTCCACTGAAGCTTTCTTT	CASSPDRAWGSTEAFF	TRBV27	TRBJ1-1	-	TRBD1
TGCAGTGCTAGCGAAGGGACAGGGGCCTATGGCTACACCTTC	CSASEGTGAYGYTF	TRBV20-1	TRBJ1-2	-	TRBD1
TGTGCCAGCACGGGTTACGGCACAGATACGCAGTATTTT	CASTGYGTDTQYF	TRBV12-3/TRBV12-4	TRBJ2-3	-	-
TGCAGTCACTACTCGGGCACAGATACGCAGTATTTT	CSHYSGTDTQYF	TRBV29-1	TRBJ2-3	-	-
TGCGCCAGCAGCCAAGACGAGGGGACCCGCACTGAAGCTTTCTTT	CASSQDEGTRTEAFF	TRBV4-1	TRBJ1-1	-	-
TGTGCCAGCAGCCCCGGGACTAGGGACGGGGAGCTGTTTTTT	CASSPGTRDGELFF	TRBV12-3/TRBV12-4	TRBJ2-2	-	TRBD2
TGTGCCATCAGTGCCACGACAGGGGGCCTCTCTGGGGCCAACGTCCTGACTTTC	CAISATTGGLSGANVLTF	TRBV10-3	TRBJ2-6	-	TRBD1
TGTGCCACCGCCCAGGGGGGCTCCAACACTGAAGCTTTCTTT	CATAQGGSNTEAFF	TRBV3-1	TRBJ1-1	few	TRBD1
TGTGCCATCAGTGACCGTGGGACCGAAAATTCACCCCTCCACTTT	CAISDRGTENSPLHF	TRBV10-3	TRBJ1-6	many	-
TGTGCCAGCAGCTTAGGAGACAGGCTCTTCTACAATGAGCAGTTCTTC	CASSLGDRLFYNEQFF	TRBV7-8	TRBJ2-1	few	-
TGTGTCAGCAGCCCAGGGGGCGTTGAGCAGTTCTTC	CVSSPGGVEQFF	TRBV16	TRBJ2-1	-	TRBD1
TGTGCCAGCAGTCGTCCGGGACAGGGCGATCAGCCCCAGCATTTT	CASSRPGQGDQPQHF	TRBV6-1	TRBJ1-5	-	TRBD1
TGTGCCAGCAGTTTTCAAACTAGCGGGAGATTAGAGACCCAGTACTTC	CASSFQTSGRLETQYF	TRBV12-3/TRBV12-4	TRBJ2-5	-	TRBD2
TGTGCCAGCAGTACTGGAGGGGGACAGCCCCAGCATTTT	CASSTGGGQPQHF	TRBV12-3/TRBV12-4	TRBJ1-5	many	-
TGTGCCAGCTCTGCCAACCCTGGGGGCCGCAGCATTCAGTACTTC	CASSANPGGRSIQYF	TRBV18	TRBJ2-4	once	-
TGCAGCGTTGTAGTTCGGGCTAGGACGAACTCTGGAAACACCATATATTTT	CSVVVRARTNSGNTIYF	TRBV29-1	TRBJ1-3	-	-
TGCGCCAGCAGTGAGTTAGCGGGAGGTACGGGCTCCTACAATGAGCAGTTCTTC	CASSELAGGTGSYNEQFF	TRBV10-2	TRBJ2-1	-	TRBD2
TGTGCCAGCAGCCAGATCTGGTCCGACACAGATACGCAGTATTTT	CASSQIWSDTDTQYF	TRBV14	TRBJ2-3	few	-
TGCGCCAGCAGCTTGGGGGGGGCCTCTGGGGCCAACGTCCTGACTTTC	CASSLGGASGANVLTF	TRBV5-1	TRBJ2-6	-	-
TGTGCCAGCAGCGTATCACCCCACACTGAAGCTTTCTTT	CASSVSPHTEAFF	TRBV9	TRBJ1-1	few	-
TGTGCCAGCAGTGGGGGGACAGGTGAAGAGACCCAGTACTTC	CASSGGTGEETQYF	TRBV2	TRBJ2-5	few	TRBD1
TGCAGTGCTGTGAGTGCGGGGAATTATGGCTACACCTTC	CSAVSAGNYGYTF	TRBV20-1	TRBJ1-2	-	-